The 5 T cell receptor beta chains below come from one sample, sequenced in a study of early T cells in non-severe SARS-CoV-2 infection. TCRdb reprocessed the 5' RACE reads via MiXCR and lists one record per CDR3 protein. The top ten hold roughly 20% of the sample, which has tens of thousands of distinct CDR3 sequences, around 8.5% seen once. Material: whole blood. The receptors were gathered from an adult who was a healthcare worker with PCR-confirmed SARS-CoV-2 infection or an uninfected control (not recorded which).

This clonotype has ten or more counts. This chain connects TRBV7-6 to TRBJ2-1; D is perhaps TRBD1 or TRBD2 (6 bases each). Trimming stripped 1 base from V and 1 base from J, with 11 bases between. The germline CDR1 and CDR2 sequences are SGHVS and FNYEAQ. The CDR3 has 16 residues. CDR3 sequence reads: CASSLVGGKSYNEQFF. The CDR3, as DNA: TGTGCCAGCAGCTTAGTGGGGGGCAAATCCTACAATGAGCAGTTCTTC.

This clonotype was observed many times. The V and J genes are TRBV7-2 and TRBJ1-1; weak D call: TRBD1 (6 bases). This CDR3 is 14 amino acids long. Looked up from germline, CDR1 is SGHTA and CDR2 is FQGNSA. V was cut by 5 bases and J by 11 bases, with 21 bases left in between. The CDR3 here is CASSRGADQNEAFF. The CDR3 DNA reads TGTGCCAGCAGCCGGGGGGCCGACCAAAATGAGGCTTTCTTT.

The chain is built from TRBV3-1 and TRBJ2-7; the match to TRBD2 covers 8 bases. Looked up from germline, CDR1 is LGHDT and CDR2 is YNNKEL (reference sequence). V lost 3 bases and J lost 0; bases outside the gene matches: 1. The CDR3 is 14 residues long. CDR3 sequence reads: CASSHGLASYEQYF. CDR3 sequence (DNA): TGTGCCAGCAGCCACGGACTAGCCTCCTACGAGCAGTACTTC.

This clonotype has a count of ten or more. The chain carries TRBV6-5 and TRBJ2-7, with D maybe TRBD2 (6 bases). Germline CDR1 and CDR2: MNHEY and SVGAGI. This CDR3 comprises 17 residues. Deletions cut 0 bases from V and 5 bases from J, with 20 bases between. CDR3 loop: CASSYSYNSVGGHEQYF. CDR3 DNA sequence: TGTGCCAGCAGTTACTCGTACAACAGTGTGGGGGGACACGAGCAGTACTTC.

This clonotype came up a few times. The chain combines TRBV5-1 with TRBJ2-7; 12 nucleotides line up with TRBD1. The CDR3 spans 18 residues. V gave up 0 bases and J gave up 2 bases; unmatched junction bases: 9. Per the germline V gene, CDR1 is SGHRS and CDR2 is YFSETQ. DNA of the CDR3: TGCGCCAGCAGCTTGGTGTCGTTCGGGACAGGGGGCGCCTACGAGCAGTACTTC. As protein: CASSLVSFGTGGAYEQYF.